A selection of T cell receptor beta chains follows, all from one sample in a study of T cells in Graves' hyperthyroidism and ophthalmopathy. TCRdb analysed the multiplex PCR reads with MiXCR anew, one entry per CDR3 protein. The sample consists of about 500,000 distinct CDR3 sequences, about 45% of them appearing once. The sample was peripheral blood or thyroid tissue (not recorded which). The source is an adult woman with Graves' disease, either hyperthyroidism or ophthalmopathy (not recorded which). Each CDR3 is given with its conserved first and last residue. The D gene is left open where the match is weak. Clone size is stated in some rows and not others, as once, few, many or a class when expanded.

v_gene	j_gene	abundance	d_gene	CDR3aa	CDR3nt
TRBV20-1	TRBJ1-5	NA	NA	CSARDQGAGGKRNQPQHF	TGCAGTGCTAGAGATCAAGGGGCGGGGGGGAAGAGAAATCAGCCCCAGCATTTT
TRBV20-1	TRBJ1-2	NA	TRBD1	CSAWDRGFYYGYTF	TGCAGTGCCTGGGACAGGGGGTTTTACTATGGCTACACCTTC
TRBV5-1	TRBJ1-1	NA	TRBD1	CASSLVRTGVNTEAFF	TGCGCCAGCAGCTTGGTCCGGACAGGGGTGAACACTGAAGCTTTCTTT
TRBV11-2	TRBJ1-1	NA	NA	CASSLGVAGSVVF	TGTGCCAGCAGCTTAGGCGTGGCGGGGAGCGTGGTCTTT
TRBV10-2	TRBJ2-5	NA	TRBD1	CASRGPTGDLSGETQYF	TGCGCCAGCAGGGGTCCTACAGGGGATTTGAGTGGAGAGACCCAGTACTTC
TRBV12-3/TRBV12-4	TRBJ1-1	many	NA	CASSFLDIPNTEAFF	TGTGCCAGCAGTTTCCTGGACATACCGAACACTGAAGCTTTCTTT
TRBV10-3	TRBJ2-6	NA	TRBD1	CATATGVGANVLTF	TGTGCCACGGCTACAGGGGTCGGGGCCAACGTCCTGACTTTC
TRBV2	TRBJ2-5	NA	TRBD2	CASGITGGRGTQYF	TGTGCCAGCGGAATTACGGGAGGTCGGGGGACCCAGTACTTC
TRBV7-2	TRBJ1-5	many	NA	CASSLRRGGGGNQPQHF	TGTGCCAGCAGCTTACGAAGGGGCGGAGGGGGCAATCAGCCCCAGCATTTT
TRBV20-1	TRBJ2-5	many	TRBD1	CSATPSTGLQETQYF	TGCAGTGCCACACCGTCGACAGGGTTACAAGAGACCCAGTACTTC
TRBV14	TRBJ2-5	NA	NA	CASSQDSGYPGVETQYF	TGTGCCAGCAGCCAAGATTCGGGGTACCCGGGCGTGGAGACCCAGTACTTC
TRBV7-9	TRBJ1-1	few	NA	CASSQGQQAFF	TGTGCCAGCAGCCAGGGACAACAAGCTTTCTTT
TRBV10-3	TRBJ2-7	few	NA	CASRRSSKAPYEQYF	TGTGCCAGCAGAAGGTCTTCTAAGGCCCCGTACGAGCAGTACTTC
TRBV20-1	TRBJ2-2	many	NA	CSATSRAGVGTGELFF	TGCAGTGCTACCTCCCGAGCAGGGGTCGGGACCGGGGAGCTGTTTTTT
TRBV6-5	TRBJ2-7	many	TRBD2	CASSPERLAGVEQYF	TGTGCCAGCAGCCCCGAGCGACTAGCGGGAGTCGAGCAGTACTTC
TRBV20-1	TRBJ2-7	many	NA	CSARAGGLTYEQYF	TGCAGTGCTAGAGCTGGGGGACTGACCTACGAGCAGTACTTC
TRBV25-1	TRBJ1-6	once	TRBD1	CASSVWTGGNSPLHF	TGTGCCAGCAGCGTTTGGACAGGGGGGAATTCACCCCTCCACTTT
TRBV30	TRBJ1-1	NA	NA	CAWRVALNTEAFF	TGTGCCTGGAGAGTTGCACTGAACACTGAAGCTTTCTTT
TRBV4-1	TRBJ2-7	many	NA	CASSQEGTGEQYF	TGCGCCAGCAGCCAAGAGGGGACCGGGGAGCAGTACTTC
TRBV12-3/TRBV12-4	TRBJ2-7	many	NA	CASRNSGEQYF	TGTGCCAGCAGGAACAGCGGCGAGCAGTACTTC
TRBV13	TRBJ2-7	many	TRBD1	CASSFRDSPGEQYF	TGTGCCAGCAGCTTTAGGGACAGTCCTGGGGAGCAGTACTTC
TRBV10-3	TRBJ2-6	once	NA	CASSLPGSGANVLTF	TGTGCCAGCAGTTTGCCAGGCTCTGGGGCCAACGTCCTGACTTTC
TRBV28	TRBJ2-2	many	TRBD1	CASTLGTGVFF	TGTGCCAGCACTCTTGGGACAGGGGTGTTTTTT
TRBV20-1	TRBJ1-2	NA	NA	CSARGPHYGYTF	TGCAGTGCTCGAGGGCCCCACTATGGCTACACCTTC
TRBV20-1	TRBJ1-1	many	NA	CSARDHREAFF	TGCAGTGCTAGAGATCACAGGGAAGCTTTCTTT
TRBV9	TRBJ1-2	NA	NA	CASSSEAGYGYTF	TGTGCCAGCAGCTCGGAAGCGGGCTATGGCTACACCTTC
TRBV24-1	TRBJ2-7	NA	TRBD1	CATHDGQGSEQYF	TGTGCCACCCACGACGGACAGGGCAGCGAGCAGTACTTC
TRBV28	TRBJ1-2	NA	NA	CASSFLGTPGYTF	TGTGCCAGCAGTTTCCTGGGGACACCTGGCTACACCTTC